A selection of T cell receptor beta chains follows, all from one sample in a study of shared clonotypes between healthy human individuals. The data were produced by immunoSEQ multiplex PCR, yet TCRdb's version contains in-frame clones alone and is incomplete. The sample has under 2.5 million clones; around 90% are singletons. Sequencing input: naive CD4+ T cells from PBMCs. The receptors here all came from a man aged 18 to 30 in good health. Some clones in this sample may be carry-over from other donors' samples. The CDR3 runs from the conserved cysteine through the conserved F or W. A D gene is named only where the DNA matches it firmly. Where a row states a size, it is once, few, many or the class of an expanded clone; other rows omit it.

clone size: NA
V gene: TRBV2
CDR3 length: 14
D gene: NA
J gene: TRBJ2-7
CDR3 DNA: TGTGCCAGCAGGACCTCTGATGGCTCCTACGAGCAGTACTTC
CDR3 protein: CASRTSDGSYEQYF

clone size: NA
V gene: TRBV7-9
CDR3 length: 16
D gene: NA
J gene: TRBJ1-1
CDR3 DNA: TGTGCCAGCAGCTTAGTTGAGGGGCGCGGTGGTACTGAAGCTTTCTTT
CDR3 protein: CASSLVEGRGGTEAFF

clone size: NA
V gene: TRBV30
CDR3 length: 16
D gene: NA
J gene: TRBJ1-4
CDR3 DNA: TGTGCCTGGAGCCCGTCTGGGACCAGCGGTGTGGAAAAACTGTTTTTT
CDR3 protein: CAWSPSGTSGVEKLFF

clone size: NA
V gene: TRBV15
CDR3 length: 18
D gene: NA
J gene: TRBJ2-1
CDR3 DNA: TGTGCCACCAGCAGAGAAGCCGGCAGGGGGGATGAGGACAATGAGCAGTTCTTC
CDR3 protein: CATSREAGRGDEDNEQFF

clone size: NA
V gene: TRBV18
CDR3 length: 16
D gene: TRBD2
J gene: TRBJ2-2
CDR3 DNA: TGTGCCAGCTCTCTTCTAGCGGGAGAGGTCACCGGGGAGCTGTTTTTT
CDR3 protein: CASSLLAGEVTGELFF

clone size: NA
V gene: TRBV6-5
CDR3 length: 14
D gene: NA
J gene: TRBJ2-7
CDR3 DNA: TGTGCCAGCAGTTTTTTCGGGGCGTCCTACGAGCAGTACTTC
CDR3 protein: CASSFFGASYEQYF

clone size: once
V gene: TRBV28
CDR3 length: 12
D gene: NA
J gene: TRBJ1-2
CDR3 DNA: TGTGCCACCCAAGGAGGGAACTATGGCTACACCTTC
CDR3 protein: CATQGGNYGYTF

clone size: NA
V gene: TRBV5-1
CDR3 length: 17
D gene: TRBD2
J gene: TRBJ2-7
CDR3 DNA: TGCGCCAGCAGCCGCGGGACTAGCGGGAGAAGTAACTACGAGCAGTACTTC
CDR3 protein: CASSRGTSGRSNYEQYF

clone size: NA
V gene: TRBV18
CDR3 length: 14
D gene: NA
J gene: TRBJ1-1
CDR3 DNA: TGTGCCAGCTCACCGAGAGAACCGAACACTGAAGCTTTCTTT
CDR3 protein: CASSPREPNTEAFF

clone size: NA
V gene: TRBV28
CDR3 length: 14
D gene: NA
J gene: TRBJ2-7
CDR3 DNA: TGTGCCAGCAGTTTATGGGGTGACTCCTACGAGCAGTACTTC
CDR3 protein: CASSLWGDSYEQYF

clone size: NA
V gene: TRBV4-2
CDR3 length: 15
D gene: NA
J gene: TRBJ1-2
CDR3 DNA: TGTGCCAGCAGCCAAGATGAACCACGGTGGTTCGGCTACACCTTC
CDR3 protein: CASSQDEPRWFGYTF

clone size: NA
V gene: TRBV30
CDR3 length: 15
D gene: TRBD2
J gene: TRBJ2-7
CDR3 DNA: TGTGCCTGGAGTGCTGGGACTAGCGGGAGGTACGAGCAGTACTTC
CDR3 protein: CAWSAGTSGRYEQYF

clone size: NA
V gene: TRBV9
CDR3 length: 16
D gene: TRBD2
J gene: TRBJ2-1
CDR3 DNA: TGTGCCAGCAGCGTAGAGCCTAGCGGGACTTACAATGAGCAGTTCTTC
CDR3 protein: CASSVEPSGTYNEQFF

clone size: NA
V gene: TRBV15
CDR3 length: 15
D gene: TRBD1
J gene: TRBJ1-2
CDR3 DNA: TGTGCCACCAGCTCACAGGGGGGAGCTAACTATGGCTACACCTTC
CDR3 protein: CATSSQGGANYGYTF

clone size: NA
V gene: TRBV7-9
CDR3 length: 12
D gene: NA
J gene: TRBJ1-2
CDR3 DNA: TGTGCCAGCAGCTTTCAGAAGTATGGCTACACCTTC
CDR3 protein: CASSFQKYGYTF

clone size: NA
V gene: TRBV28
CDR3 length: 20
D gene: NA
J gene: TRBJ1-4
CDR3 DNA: TGTGCCAGCAGCCCCTCGCTAGGGGTGCCCCCAGGTGCAACTAATGAAAAACTGTTTTTT
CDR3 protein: CASSPSLGVPPGATNEKLFF

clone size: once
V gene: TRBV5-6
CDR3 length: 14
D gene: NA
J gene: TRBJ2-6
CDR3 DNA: TGTGCCAGCGACCCCGGTACTGGGGCCAACGTCCTGACTTTC
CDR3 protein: CASDPGTGANVLTF

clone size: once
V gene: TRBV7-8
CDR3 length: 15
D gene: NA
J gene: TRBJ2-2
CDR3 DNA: TGTGCCAGCAGCTTTCGAGGGAGGAGCACCGGGGAGCTGTTTTTT
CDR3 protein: CASSFRGRSTGELFF

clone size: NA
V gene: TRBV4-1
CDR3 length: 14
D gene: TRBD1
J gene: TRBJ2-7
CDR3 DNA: TGCGCCAGCAGCCTTCGGACAGGGCTCTACGAGCAGTACTTC
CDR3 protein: CASSLRTGLYEQYF

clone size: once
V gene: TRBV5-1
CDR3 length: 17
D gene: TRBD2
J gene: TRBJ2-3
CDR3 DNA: TGCGCCAGCAGCCCCACCCTGGCGGGAGGGAGCACAGATACGCAGTATTTT
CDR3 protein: CASSPTLAGGSTDTQYF

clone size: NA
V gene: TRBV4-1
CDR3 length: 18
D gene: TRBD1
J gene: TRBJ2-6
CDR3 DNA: TGCGCCAGCAGCCAACTCCGGACAGGGGCAGCTGGGGCCAACGTCCTGACTTTC
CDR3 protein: CASSQLRTGAAGANVLTF

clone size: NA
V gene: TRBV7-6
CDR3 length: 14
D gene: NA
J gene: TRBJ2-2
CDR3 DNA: TGTGCCAGCAGCTTAGTGGTAGCGCCCGGGGAGCTGTTTTTT
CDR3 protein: CASSLVVAPGELFF